One and the same sample provided the 5 T cell receptor beta chains below, sequenced in a study of beta chain features in type 1 diabetes. Since all of the isolated RNA was reverse transcribed, expressed TCRB transcripts were what got sequenced. Clones were sequenced by immunoSEQ multiplex PCR, and TCRdb holds only the in-frame ones, with some missing. The table includes about 360,000 clones, 10% to 15% detected once. Specimen: naive CD4+ T cells from blood. These receptors came from a man aged 18 to 30 in good health.

This clone was detected only a few times. J is TRBJ2-7 and V is TRBV7-9; 9 positions agree with TRBD2. The CDR3 spans 18 residues. CDR1 is SEHNR and CDR2 is FQNEAQ in the germline V gene (reference sequence). The trim removed 1 base at V and 0 bases at J, leaving 10 bases unmatched. For the CDR3, the DNA is TGTGCCAGCAGCTTAGGAAACTCCGGGACTAGCCCCTCCTACGAGCAGTACTTC. Translation gives CASSLGNSGTSPSYEQYF.

This rearrangement joins TRBV6-1 to TRBJ2-2, with D perhaps matching TRBD2 (6 bases). V dropped 2 bases and J dropped 6 bases, with 13 bases sitting between them. There are 15 residues in the CDR3. Germline V gene data show CDR1 as MNHNS and CDR2 as SASEGT. CDR3 bases: TGTGCCAGCAGTGAAACGGGGGTGAGGGCCGGGGAGCTGTTTTTT. Its protein product is CASSETGVRAGELFF.

This chain links TRBV25-1 with TRBJ1-1; maybe TRBD1 (5 bases). Deletions cut 0 bases from V and 4 bases from J, with 9 bases between. CDR1 is MGHDK and CDR2 is SYGVNS in the germline V gene. The CDR3 covers 14 residues. The CDR3 sequence is CASSEYREGTEAFF. CDR3 nucleotides: TGTGCCAGCAGTGAATACAGGGAGGGCACTGAAGCTTTCTTT.

This clone was observed a handful of times. The chain carries TRBV6-6 and TRBJ2-7; D perhaps matches TRBD2 (7 bases). The CDR3 loop spans 15 amino acids. Germline CDR1 and CDR2: MNHNY and SVGAGI (reference sequence). Trimming took 8 bases from V and 3 from J, leaving 20 bases between them. CDR3 sequence: CASRPWGGSSYEQYF. DNA of the CDR3: TGTGCCAGCCGCCCCTGGGGGGGCAGTAGCTACGAGCAGTACTTC.

There are a few counts of this clone. The identical CDR3 is also encoded by other nucleotide sequences in the sample. The V gene is TRBV18, the J gene TRBJ1-5, with 9 bases that match TRBD1. The CDR3 is 14 amino acids. Germline lookup yields CDR1 KGHSH and CDR2 LQKENI. V was clipped by 3 bases and J by 5 bases; unmatched bases: 2. The CDR3 nucleotides are TGTGCCAGCTCACCTCGACAGGGGGATCAGCCCCAGCATTTT. This gives the protein CASSPRQGDQPQHF.